Each of the 7 T cell receptor beta chains below was sequenced from the same sample in a study of T-cell reconstitution after alpha-beta-depleted transplantation in children. Researchers prepared the TCRbeta library using unique molecular identifiers, the study reports. Via MiXCR, TCRdb re-called the PCR reads, giving one row per CDR3 protein. The sample consists of some 460,000 distinct CDR3 sequences, 16% of them appearing once. The source was PBMCs, mostly from graft donor cells, collected 360 days after TCRalphabeta/CD19-depleted stem cell transplant. The receptors here all came from a boy in the first two years of life who had a stem cell transplant for Wiskott-Aldrich syndrome, so the T cells may come from the graft donor.

There are a few counts of this clonotype. The chain uses TRBV6-5 and TRBJ2-7; 12 nucleotides align to TRBD1. CDR1 is MNHEY and CDR2 is SVGAGI in the germline V gene. J was trimmed by 1 base and V by 5 bases; bases with no gene match: 9. This CDR3 has 17 residues. DNA for the CDR3: TGTGCCAGCAGTCCCGGGACAGGGGGCCATCAGTCCTACGAGCAGTACTTC. Translating gives CASSPGTGGHQSYEQYF.

This clonotype was observed a few times. The rearrangement joins TRBV4-3 to TRBJ2-6; 7 bases align to TRBD1. The CDR3 extends over 17 amino acids. V was clipped by 2 bases and J by 0 bases; unmatched bases: 4. Per the germline V gene, CDR1 is LGHNA and CDR2 is YSLEER. CDR3 sequence reads: CASSQRQGLSGANVLTF. The CDR3 nucleotides read TGCGCCAGCAGCCAAAGACAGGGCCTCTCTGGGGCCAACGTCCTGACTTTC.

This clonotype has more than one count but fewer than ten. The rearrangement links TRBV7-9 to TRBJ2-2, with D unresolved. Germline CDR1 and CDR2: SEHNR and FQNEAQ (reference sequence). The V gene lost 2 bases and the J gene lost 6 bases, with 10 bases spanning the gap. This CDR3 spans 14 amino acids. In nucleotides, the CDR3 is TGTGCCAGCAGCTTATATTCGCGCGCCGGGGAGCTGTTTTTT. This encodes CASSLYSRAGELFF.

This rearrangement joins TRBV24-1 to TRBJ2-3; D not certain. The CDR3 is made up of 13 amino acids. Germline V gives CDR1 KGHDR, CDR2 SFDVKD. Trimming left V 10 bases short and J 0 bases short, with 10 bases between. CDR3 sequence: CATKGSSTDTQYF. The CDR3 DNA is TGTGCCACAAAAGGCAGTAGCACAGATACGCAGTATTTT.

The chain has TRBV10-3 and TRBJ2-1; 13 positions agree with TRBD2. V lost 4 bases to trimming and J lost 0 bases; unmatched junction nucleotides: 3. The germline gives CDR1 ENHRY, CDR2 SYGVKD. The CDR3 is 17 residues long. CDR3 in amino acids: CAISVLAGGSSYNEQFF. The CDR3 DNA sequence: TGTGCCATCAGTGTACTAGCGGGGGGGAGCTCCTACAATGAGCAGTTCTTC.

The chain employs TRBV5-1 and TRBJ2-2; 7 bases map to TRBD1. Trimming took 4 bases from V and 1 from J; bases not matched to a gene: 4. The CDR3 runs to 15 residues. CDR1 SGHRS and CDR2 YFSETQ come from the germline V gene. The CDR3 bases are TGCGCCAGCAGCCGGGGACAGCTGAACACCGGGGAGCTGTTTTTT. Protein sequence: CASSRGQLNTGELFF.

This chain joins TRBV6-5 and TRBJ2-5; no clear D. The CDR3 is 14 residues long. Germline values: CDR1 MNHEY, CDR2 SVGAGI. Trimming removed 0 bases from V and 4 bases from J, with 9 bases in between. CDR3 amino acids: CASSYSFGVETQYF. DNA of the CDR3: TGTGCCAGCAGTTACTCGTTTGGGGTAGAGACCCAGTACTTC.